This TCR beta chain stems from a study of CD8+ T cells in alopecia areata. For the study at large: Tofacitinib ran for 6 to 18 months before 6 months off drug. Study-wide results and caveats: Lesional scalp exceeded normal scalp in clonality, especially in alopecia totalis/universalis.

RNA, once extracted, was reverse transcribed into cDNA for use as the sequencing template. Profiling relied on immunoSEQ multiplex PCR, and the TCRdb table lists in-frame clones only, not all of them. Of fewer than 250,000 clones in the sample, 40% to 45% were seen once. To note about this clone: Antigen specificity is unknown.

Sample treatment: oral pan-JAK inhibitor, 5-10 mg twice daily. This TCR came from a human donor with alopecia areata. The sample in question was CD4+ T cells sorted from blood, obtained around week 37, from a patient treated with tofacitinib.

CDR3 protein: CASSLQQGNYEQYF. CDR3 DNA sequence: TGTGCCAGCAGTTTACAACAGGGGAACTACGAGCAGTACTTC. The V and J genes are TRBV27 and TRBJ2-7; 7 nucleotides agree with TRBD1. The CDR3 spans 14 residues. The V gene end was trimmed by 2 bases and the J gene end by 3 bases; junction bases not matched to a gene: 4. The germline CDR1 and CDR2 sequences are MNHEY and SMNVEV (reference sequence).